These 20 T cell receptor beta chains share one sample of origin, sequenced in a study of human T cells and chemical hapten exposure. TCRdb independently ran MiXCR on the RACE reads; one entry per CDR3 protein. This table has approximately 50,000 distinct CDR3 sequences, roughly a tenth appearing once. Described time point: pre-sensitization, week 0. Treatment given: therapeutic diphenylcyclopropenone sensitization with weekly scalp DPC. Before extraction, the whole blood was not fractionated, and total RNA was taken from it. The specimen was whole blood, collected in connection with sensitization to the hapten diphenylcyclopropenone (DPC). These receptors came from a woman in her 30s with alopecia areata. Some clones in this sample may be carry-over from other donors' samples.

This clonotype appeared a few times. The V and J genes are TRBV5-1 and TRBJ1-6, with 8 bases lining up with TRBD1. Germline loops: CDR1 SGHRS, CDR2 YFSETQ. V shed 0 bases, J shed 10 bases, and the junction held 15 bases outside the gene matches. The CDR3 sequence is 18 residues long. CDR3 amino acids: CASSLVGPQTGVGSPLHF. The CDR3 DNA sequence: TGCGCCAGCAGCTTGGTAGGCCCCCAGACAGGGGTCGGGTCACCCCTCCACTTT.

In this sample, this clonotype turned up a few times. The chain uses TRBV4-3 and TRBJ2-7; 9 nucleotides match TRBD1. Germline CDR1 reads LGHNA; CDR2 reads YSLEER. The CDR3 runs 16 residues. V was pared by 1 base and J by 0 bases, with 4 bases of the junction left unmatched. This CDR3 reads CASSQAGQGFSYEQYF. As DNA, the CDR3 is TGCGCCAGCAGCCAAGCGGGACAGGGATTCTCCTACGAGCAGTACTTC.

At least ten counts were recorded for this clonotype. CDR3 sequence reads: CASSPRPGELFF. CDR3 sequence (DNA): TGTGCCAGCAGCCCCAGACCCGGGGAGCTGTTTTTT. The chain carries TRBV2 and TRBJ2-2; D is uncertain. The CDR3 has 12 amino acids. In germline, CDR1 is SNHLY, CDR2 FYNNEI. With 6 bases removed from V and 6 bases from J, the gap between germline ends came to 8 bases.

The chain recombines TRBV5-4 with TRBJ2-3, with D unclear. V was shortened by 4 bases and J by 0 bases, with 12 bases between the two germline ends. Germline CDR1 SGHNT, CDR2 YYREEE (reference sequence). This CDR3 region has 15 residues. For the CDR3, the DNA is TGTGCCAGCAGCACGACTGGACGTAGCACAGATACGCAGTATTTT. Translation gives CASSTTGRSTDTQYF.

This clonotype was recorded many times. The chain employs TRBV7-9 and TRBJ1-1; D gene uncertain. V lost 2 bases and J 4 bases, leaving 2 bases between the germline ends. The CDR3 loop spans 11 amino acids. Germline V gene lookup returns CDR1 SEHNR and CDR2 FQNEAQ (reference sequence). The CDR3: CASSLTTEAFF. The CDR3 coding sequence is TGTGCCAGCAGCTTAACCACTGAAGCTTTCTTT.

The chain is built from TRBV7-8 and TRBJ1-6, with a possible D match to TRBD1 (5 bases). Deletions cut 1 base from V and 7 bases from J, with 11 bases between. From germline, CDR1 is SGHVS and CDR2 FQNEAQ. CDR3 length equals 15 residues. CDR3 amino acids: CASSLESGLNSPLHF. CDR3 in DNA: TGTGCCAGCAGCTTAGAGTCGGGACTCAATTCACCCCTCCACTTT. Supplemented by reference TRBV7-8 and TRBJ1-6, the full variable domain reads GAGVSQSPRYKVAKRGQDVALRCDPISGHVSLFWYQQALGQGPEFLTYFQNEAQLDKSGLPSDRFFAERPEGSVSTLKIQRTQQEDSAVYLCASSLESGLNSPLHFGNGTRLTVT.

The sample holds a few counts of this clonotype. The genes are TRBV12-3 or TRBV12-4 and TRBJ2-5; D ambiguous. This CDR3 contains 15 residues. The V end lost 6 bases, the J end lost 2 bases, and 16 bases lay between the germline ends. The CDR3 sequence is CASSRYEGRQETQYF. The DNA for the CDR3 is TGTGCCAGCAGCCGCTACGAAGGCCGTCAAGAGACCCAGTACTTC.

This clonotype has ten or more counts. This chain joins TRBV12-5 and TRBJ2-3; 7 bases are shared with TRBD2. This CDR3 spans 13 amino acids. V lost 1 base, J lost 5 bases, and 0 bases stayed unmatched. The germline CDR1 and CDR2 sequences are LGHNT and FRNRAP. The CDR3 DNA reads as TGTGCTAGTGGTTTGGCGGGAGGAGATACGCAGTATTTT. Translating gives CASGLAGGDTQYF.

Worth noting for this clonotype: At one end the junction does not follow the germline gene, possibly because of a read error. This chain uses TRBV7-7 with TRBJ2-7; 7 bases line up with TRBD1. Germline loops: CDR1 SSHAT, CDR2 FNYEAQ (reference sequence). This CDR3 is built from 15 residues. In DNA form, the CDR3 reads TGTGCTAGCAGCTGCCCGGACAGGTTTAGGTACGAGCAGTACTTC. This sequence encodes CASSCPDRFRYEQYF.

The chain has TRBV28 and TRBJ2-7; unclear D gene. Trimming shortened V by 2 bases and J by 4 bases, and 15 bases separated the two germline ends. The CDR3 is made up of 15 amino acids. Germline CDR1 is MDHEN and CDR2 is SYDVKM. The CDR3 DNA reads TGTGCCAGCAGTTTAACACACATCCCCGCTTACGAGCAGTACTTC. It specifies CASSLTHIPAYEQYF. Based on the CDR3 plus reference TRBV28 and TRBJ2-7, the full variable domain is DVKVTQSSRYLVKRTGEKVFLECVQDMDHENMFWYRQDPGLGLRLIYFSYDVKMKEKGDIPEGYSVSREKKERFSLILESASTNQTSMYLCASSLTHIPAYEQYFGPGTRLTVT.

V and J are TRBV2 and TRBJ1-1; perhaps TRBD1 as D (5 bases). Germline CDR1 is SNHLY and CDR2 is FYNNEI. V dropped 5 bases and J dropped 0 bases, with 16 bases sitting between them. The CDR3 totals 16 residues. This CDR3 reads CASSPDSPLMNTEAFF. CDR3 bases: TGTGCCAGCAGTCCCGACAGCCCCCTTATGAACACTGAAGCTTTCTTT.

This clonotype was counted only a few times. This chain links TRBV7-2 with TRBJ2-7, with 8 nucleotides matching TRBD2. CDR1 is SGHTA and CDR2 is FQGNSA in the germline V gene. V lost 5 bases, J lost 0 bases, and 6 bases stayed unmatched. The CDR3 contains 15 residues. In DNA, the CDR3 is TGTGCCAGCAGCGACAGCGGGGGAAGCTCCTACGAGCAGTACTTC. Residues: CASSDSGGSSYEQYF.

This clonotype has a handful of counts. The chain employs TRBV21-1 and TRBJ1-1. TRBV21-1 is a pseudogene segment. This CDR3 has 13 residues. CDR3 in amino acids: CASRDNTGTEAFF. The CDR3 DNA sequence: TGTGCCAGCAGGGATAACACGGGCACTGAAGCTTTCTTT.

The sample holds many counts of this clonotype. This chain links TRBV29-1 with TRBJ1-4; tentative D call: TRBD1 (5 bases). Germline V gives CDR1 SQVTM, CDR2 ANQGSEA. V was pared by 4 bases and J by 3 bases, with 12 bases between. This CDR3 region has 14 residues. CDR3 coding DNA: TGCAGCGTTGGTGGGGGAGTAGCTAATGAAAAACTGTTTTTT. Its protein product is CSVGGGVANEKLFF. Filled out from reference TRBV29-1 and TRBJ1-4, the complete variable domain reads SAVISQKPSRDICQRGTSLTIQCQVDSQVTMMFWYRQQPGQSLTLIATANQGSEATYESGFVIDKFPISRPNLTFSTLTVSNMSPEDSSIYLCSVGGGVANEKLFFGSGTQLSVL.

This clonotype was observed a few times. V and J are TRBV20-1 and TRBJ1-5, with TRBD1 as a possible D gene (5 bases). The V end lost 0 bases, the J end lost 2 bases, and 14 bases lay between the germline ends. Per germline, CDR1 DFQATT and CDR2 SNEGSKA (reference sequence). The CDR3 has 16 amino acids. The DNA of the CDR3 is TGCAGTGCTAGAGAAGACGGGAGAGGGGGCAATCAGCCCCAGCATTTT. As protein: CSAREDGRGGNQPQHF.

V usage is TRBV20-1 and J usage is TRBJ1-6, with a weak D call TRBD1 (6 bases). Trimming removed 5 bases at V and 6 bases at J, with 11 bases between. CDR3 length equals 13 residues. Looked up from germline, CDR1 is DFQATT and CDR2 is SNEGSKA (reference sequence). DNA of the CDR3: TGCAGTGCTGGGGGCGGTGCTAATTCACCCCTCCACTTT. Its translation is CSAGGGANSPLHF.

This clonotype was detected a few times. V is TRBV18 and J is TRBJ2-7; no clear D gene. Germline V CDR1 and CDR2: KGHSH, LQKENI. V lost 6 bases, J lost 2 bases, and 8 bases lay in between. The CDR3 runs 12 residues. CDR3: CASSPGTYEQYF. CDR3 coding DNA: TGTGCCAGCTCCCCGGGTACCTACGAGCAGTACTTC. Full variable domain (outside the CDR3, taken from reference TRBV18 and TRBJ2-7): NAGVMQNPRHLVRRRGQEARLRCSPMKGHSHVYWYRQLPEEGLKFMVYLQKENIIDESGMPKERFSAEFPKEGPSILRIQQVVRGDSAAYFCASSPGTYEQYFGPGTRLTVT.

The rearrangement joins TRBV29-1 to TRBJ2-2, with TRBD1 matching over 8 bases. CDR1 is SQVTM and CDR2 is ANQGSEA in the germline V gene. The junction had 13 bases not matched to a gene; V was cut back by 6 bases and J by 4 bases. The CDR3 sequence is 16 residues long. The CDR3 spells CSVLTGDRGRTGELFF. The CDR3, as DNA: TGCAGCGTCCTTACGGGAGACAGGGGTCGCACCGGGGAGCTGTTTTTT.

This clonotype came up many times. V is TRBV5-1 and J is TRBJ2-1, with a possible D match to TRBD2 (6 bases). CDR1 and CDR2 (germline): SGHRS, YFSETQ. V was cut by 0 bases and J by 3 bases, with 10 bases left in between. This CDR3 comprises 15 residues. The CDR3 region has the DNA TGCGCCAGCAGCTTGGCGGGGGAAGGCTACAATGAGCAGTTCTTC. It yields the protein CASSLAGEGYNEQFF.

The chain has TRBV2 and TRBJ2-6; the D is unclear. This CDR3 is built from 15 residues. Trimming pared 2 bases from V and 1 base from J, leaving 6 bases between. Per the germline V gene, CDR1 is SNHLY and CDR2 is FYNNEI. CDR3 amino acids: CASSESASGANVLTF. The CDR3 nucleotides read TGTGCCAGCAGTGAAAGCGCTTCTGGGGCCAACGTCCTGACTTTC.